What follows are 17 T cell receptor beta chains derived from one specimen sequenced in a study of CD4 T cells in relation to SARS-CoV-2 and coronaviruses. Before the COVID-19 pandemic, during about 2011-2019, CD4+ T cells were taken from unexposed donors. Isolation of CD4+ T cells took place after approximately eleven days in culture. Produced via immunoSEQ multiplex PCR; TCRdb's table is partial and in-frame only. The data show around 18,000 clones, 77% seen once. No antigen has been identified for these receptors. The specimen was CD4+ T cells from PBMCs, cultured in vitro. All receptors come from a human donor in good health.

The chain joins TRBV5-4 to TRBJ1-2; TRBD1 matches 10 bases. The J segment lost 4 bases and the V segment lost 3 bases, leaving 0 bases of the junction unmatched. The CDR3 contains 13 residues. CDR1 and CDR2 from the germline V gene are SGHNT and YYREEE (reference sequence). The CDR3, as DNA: TGTGCCAGCAGCTGGACAGGGGGCTATGGCTACACCTTC. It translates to CASSWTGGYGYTF.

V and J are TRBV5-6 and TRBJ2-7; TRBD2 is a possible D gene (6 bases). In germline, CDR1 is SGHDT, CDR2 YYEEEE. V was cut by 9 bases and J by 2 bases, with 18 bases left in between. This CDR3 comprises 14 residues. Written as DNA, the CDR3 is TGTGCCACCACGAGGACTAAATTGACCTACGAGCAGTACTTC. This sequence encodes CATTRTKLTYEQYF.

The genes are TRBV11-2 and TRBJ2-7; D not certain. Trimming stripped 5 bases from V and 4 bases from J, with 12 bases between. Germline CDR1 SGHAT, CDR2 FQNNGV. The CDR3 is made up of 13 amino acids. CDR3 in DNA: TGTGCCAGCAGCCCCGTACGGCCTTACGAGCAGTACTTC. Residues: CASSPVRPYEQYF. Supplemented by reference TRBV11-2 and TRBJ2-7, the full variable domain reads EAGVAQSPRYKIIEKRQSVAFWCNPISGHATLYWYQQILGQGPKLLIQFQNNGVVDDSQLPKDRFSAERLKGVDSTLKIQPAKLEDSAVYLCASSPVRPYEQYFGPGTRLTVT.

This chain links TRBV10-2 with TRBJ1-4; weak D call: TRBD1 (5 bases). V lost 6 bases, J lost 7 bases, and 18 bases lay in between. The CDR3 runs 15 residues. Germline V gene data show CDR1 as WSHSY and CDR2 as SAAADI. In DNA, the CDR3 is TGCGCCAGCAGAGAAGCTGGCGCCGGGGGTGAAAAACTGTTTTTT. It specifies CASREAGAGGEKLFF.

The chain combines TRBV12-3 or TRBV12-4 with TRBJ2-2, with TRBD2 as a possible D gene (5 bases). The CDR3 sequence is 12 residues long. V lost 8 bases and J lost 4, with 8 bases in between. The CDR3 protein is CASQGSTGELFF. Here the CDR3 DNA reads TGTGCCAGCCAAGGGAGCACCGGGGAGCTGTTTTTT.

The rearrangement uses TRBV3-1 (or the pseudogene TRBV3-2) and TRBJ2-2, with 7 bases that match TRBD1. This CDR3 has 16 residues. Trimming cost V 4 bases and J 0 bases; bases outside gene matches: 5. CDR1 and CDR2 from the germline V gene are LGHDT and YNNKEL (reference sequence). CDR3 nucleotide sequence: TGTGCCAGCAGCCCCGGACAGGTCGCGAACACCGGGGAGCTGTTTTTT. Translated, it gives CASSPGQVANTGELFF.

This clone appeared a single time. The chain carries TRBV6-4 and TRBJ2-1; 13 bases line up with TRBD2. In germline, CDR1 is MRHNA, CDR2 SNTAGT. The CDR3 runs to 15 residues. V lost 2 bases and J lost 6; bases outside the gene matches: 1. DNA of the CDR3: TGTGCCAGCAGTGACAGGACTAGCGGGAGCAATGAGCAGTTCTTC. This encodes CASSDRTSGSNEQFF.

DNA for the CDR3: TGTGCCAGCAGTTTAGGACAAAGACGCAATGAGCAGTTCTTC. As protein: CASSLGQRRNEQFF. The chain uses TRBV27 and TRBJ2-1, with a possible D match to TRBD1 (5 bases). Looked up from germline, CDR1 is MNHEY and CDR2 is SMNVEV (reference sequence). This CDR3 has 14 amino acids. V dropped 2 bases and J dropped 6 bases, with 11 bases sitting between them.

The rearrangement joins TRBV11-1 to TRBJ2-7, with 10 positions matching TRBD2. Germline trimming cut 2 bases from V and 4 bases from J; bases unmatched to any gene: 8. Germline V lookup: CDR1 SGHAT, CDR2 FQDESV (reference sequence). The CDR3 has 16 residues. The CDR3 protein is CASSLWELAGRYEQYF. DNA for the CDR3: TGTGCCAGCAGCTTATGGGAACTAGCGGGACGATACGAGCAGTACTTC.

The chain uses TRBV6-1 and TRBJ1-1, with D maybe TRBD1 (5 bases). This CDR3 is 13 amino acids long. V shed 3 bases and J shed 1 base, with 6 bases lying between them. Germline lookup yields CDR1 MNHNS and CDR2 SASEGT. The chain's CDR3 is CASSDRENTEAFF. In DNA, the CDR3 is TGTGCCAGCAGTGACAGGGAGAACACTGAAGCTTTCTTT.

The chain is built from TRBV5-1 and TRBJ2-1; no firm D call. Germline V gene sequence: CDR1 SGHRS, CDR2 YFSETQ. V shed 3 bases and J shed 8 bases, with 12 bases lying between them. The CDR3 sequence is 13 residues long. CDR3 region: CASSSADFDEQFF. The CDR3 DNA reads TGCGCCAGCAGCTCCGCCGATTTCGATGAGCAGTTCTTC.

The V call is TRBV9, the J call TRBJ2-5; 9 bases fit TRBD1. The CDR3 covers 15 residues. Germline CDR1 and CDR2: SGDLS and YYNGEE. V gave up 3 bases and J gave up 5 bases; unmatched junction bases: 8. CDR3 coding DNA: TGTGCCAGCAGCGGACCGGGACAGGGAATGGAGACCCAGTACTTC. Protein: CASSGPGQGMETQYF.

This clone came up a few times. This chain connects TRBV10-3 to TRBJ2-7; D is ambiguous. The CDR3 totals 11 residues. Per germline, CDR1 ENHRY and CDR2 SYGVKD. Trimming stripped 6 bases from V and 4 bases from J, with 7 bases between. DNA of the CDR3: TGTGCCATCAGGCAGGAGTACGAGCAGTACTTC. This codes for CAIRQEYEQYF.

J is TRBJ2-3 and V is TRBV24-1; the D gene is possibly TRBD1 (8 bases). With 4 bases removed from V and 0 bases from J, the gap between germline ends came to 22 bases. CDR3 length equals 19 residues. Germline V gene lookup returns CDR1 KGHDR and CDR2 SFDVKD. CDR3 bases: TGTGCCACCAGTGACACAGGGGGAGGCGGGAGAGGGAGCACAGATACGCAGTATTTT. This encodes CATSDTGGGGRGSTDTQYF.

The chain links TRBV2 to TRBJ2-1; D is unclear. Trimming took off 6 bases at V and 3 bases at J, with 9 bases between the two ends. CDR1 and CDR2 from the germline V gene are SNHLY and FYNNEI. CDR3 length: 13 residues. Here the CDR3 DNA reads TGTGCCAGCAGCGCGACCGTCTACAATGAGCAGTTCTTC. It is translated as CASSATVYNEQFF.

Here the CDR3 DNA reads TGTGCCTGGAGTGTAGGGCACAAATCTAGCACAGATACGCAGTATTTT. It specifies CAWSVGHKSSTDTQYF. V gene TRBV30 combines with J gene TRBJ2-3; D call uncertain. The CDR3 loop spans 16 amino acids. Germline V gene lookup returns CDR1 GTSNPN and CDR2 SVGIG (reference sequence). The V end lost 0 bases, the J end lost 0 bases, and 13 bases lay between the germline ends.

CDR3 residues: CASSLGPDSPLHF. CDR3 nucleotide sequence: TGTGCCAGCAGCCTGGGACCAGATTCACCCCTCCACTTT. J is TRBJ1-6 and V is TRBV12-3 or TRBV12-4; TRBD1 might be the D (5 bases). The V end was cut by 6 bases, the J end by 8 bases, with 11 bases between. The CDR3 spans 13 residues.